This T cell receptor beta chain originates from a study of CD8+CD57+ T cells in acquired aplastic anemia. Notes on the study in general: Researchers report that around 31 CD8+ CDR3 sequences appeared in both patients and controls. Patients did not significantly differ from controls in CD8+ Simpson's diversity.

This clonotype was counted only a few times. The antigen remains unidentified. Deletions cut 7 bases from V and 2 bases from J, with 18 bases between. Germline V CDR1 and CDR2: SNHLY, FYNNEI. CDR3 length: 15 residues. It was patients with CD8+CD57+ cell expansion by flow cytometry who were chosen for sequencing. Receipt of therapy had not occurred in any patient by the time of blood sampling. Genomic DNA provided the template from which TCR beta VDJ and CDR3 profiles were obtained. One entry per CDR3 protein results from TCRdb running MiXCR on the reads. The table includes under 200,000 distinct CDR3 sequences, roughly 50% detected once.

The sample consisted of sorted CD4+, CD8+, or CD8+CD57+ T cells (not recorded which) from PBMCs. The sequence derives from a human donor with aplastic anemia. The rearrangement links TRBV2 to TRBJ2-7; no definite D call. The CDR3 sequence is CASKPAVGTTYEQYF. The CDR3, as DNA: TGTGCCAGCAAACCAGCCGTAGGAACAACCTACGAGCAGTACTTC.